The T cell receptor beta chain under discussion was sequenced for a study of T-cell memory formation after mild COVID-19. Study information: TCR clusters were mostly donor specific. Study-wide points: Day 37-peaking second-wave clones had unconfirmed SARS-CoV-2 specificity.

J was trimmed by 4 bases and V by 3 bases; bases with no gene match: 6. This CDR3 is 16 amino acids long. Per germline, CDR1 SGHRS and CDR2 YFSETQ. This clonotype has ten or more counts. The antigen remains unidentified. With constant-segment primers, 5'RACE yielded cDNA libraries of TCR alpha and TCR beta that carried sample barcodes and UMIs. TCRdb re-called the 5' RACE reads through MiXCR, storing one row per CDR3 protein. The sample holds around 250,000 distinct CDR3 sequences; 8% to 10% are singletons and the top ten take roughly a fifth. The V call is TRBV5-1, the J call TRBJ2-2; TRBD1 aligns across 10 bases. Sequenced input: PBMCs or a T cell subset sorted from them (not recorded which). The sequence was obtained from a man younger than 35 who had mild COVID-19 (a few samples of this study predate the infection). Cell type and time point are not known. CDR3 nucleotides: TGCGCCAGCAGCTCAAGACAGGGGGCAAGCACCGGGGAGCTGTTTTTT. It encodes CASSSRQGASTGELFF. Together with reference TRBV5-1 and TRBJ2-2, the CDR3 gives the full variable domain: KAGVTQTPRYLIKTRGQQVTLSCSPISGHRSVSWYQQTPGQGLQFLFEYFSETQRNKGNFPGRFSGRQFSNSRSEMNVSTLELGDSALYLCASSSRQGASTGELFFGEGSRLTVL.